What follows are 14 T cell receptor beta chains derived from one specimen sequenced in a study of cytotoxic CD8 clonotypes in ibrutinib-treated CLL (dated by TCRdb to the early 2020s). The sample's time point, from its label and the paper: progressive disease on ibrutinib. Library construction relied on the immunoSEQ multiplex PCR assay. TCRdb carries this immuneACCESS record with in-frame sequences only. Its versions omit some clonotypes, under half of them owing to an unresolved V gene in the studies checked, with the rest unexplained. For this sample the table gives 9,500 to 12,000 clones, of which over 75% were detected only once. The ten biggest clones cover 22% of the sample. The specimen comprised PBMCs, sampled at disease progression, from a patient treated with ibrutinib. These receptors came from a human donor with chronic lymphocytic leukemia.

The chain has TRBV18 and TRBJ1-1, with TRBD1 identical over 9 bases. V dropped 6 bases and J dropped 6; count of bases not matched to a gene: 8. CDR3 length equals 14 residues. Germline values: CDR1 KGHSH, CDR2 LQKENI. This CDR3 is CASSPGQGSSEAFF. CDR3 DNA sequence: TGTGCCAGCTCGCCGGGACAGGGCTCGTCTGAAGCTTTCTTT. The full variable domain, in which reference TRBV18 and TRBJ1-1 provide the parts outside the CDR3, is NAGVMQNPRHLVRRRGQEARLRCSPMKGHSHVYWYRQLPEEGLKFMVYLQKENIIDESGMPKERFSAEFPKEGPSILRIQQVVRGDSAAYFCASSPGQGSSEAFFGQGTRLTVV.

The genes are TRBV28 and TRBJ2-3; D may be TRBD2 (5 bases). The V gene's germline CDR1 is MDHEN and CDR2 SYDVKM. V was cut by 6 bases and J by 2 bases, with 21 bases left in between. The CDR3 has 17 amino acids. In nucleotides, the CDR3 is TGTGCCAGCAGCCGCCCGGGGTCTGATCTCGCCACAGATACGCAGTATTTT. Amino acids: CASSRPGSDLATDTQYF.

This rearrangement joins TRBV2 to TRBJ2-6; no definite D call. V lost 2 bases and J lost 1, with 15 bases in between. The CDR3 is 18 residues long. Germline V gene lookup returns CDR1 SNHLY and CDR2 FYNNEI. The CDR3 nucleotides read TGTGCCAGCAGTGAAAACAGAGTGGGGTGGTCTGGGGCCAACGTCCTGACTTTC. Its translation: CASSENRVGWSGANVLTF.

CDR3 in DNA: TGTGCCAGCCCTACTGGGGACTTATTGGAAAAACTGTTTTTT. This gives the protein CASPTGDLLEKLFF. V gene TRBV11-3 combines with J gene TRBJ1-4; D perhaps matches TRBD1 (5 bases). V was trimmed by 8 bases and J by 8 bases, leaving 18 bases between them. The CDR3 is 14 residues long. Germline CDR1 and CDR2: SGHNT and YENEEA.

This clone has a single count. The chain links TRBV29-1 to TRBJ2-1; D uncertain. The germline V gene encodes CDR1 SQVTM and CDR2 ANQGSEA. The CDR3 length is 14 residues. Between the trimmed V and J ends, which lost 4 bases and 4 bases, there was a span of 14 bases. As DNA, the CDR3 is TGCAGCGTTGTACCCCCGCTCGGGTACAATGAGCAGTTCTTC. This codes for CSVVPPLGYNEQFF.

This sequence joins TRBV4-1 and TRBJ2-3; 8 bases are a match to TRBD1. With 1 base clipped from V and 2 bases from J, the junction kept 14 bases outside the gene matches. CDR1 and CDR2 from the germline V gene are MGHRA and YSYEKL. This CDR3 spans 19 amino acids. CDR3 coding DNA: TGCGCCAGCAGCCAAGCCGGGGCACCGGGACAGGAAAACACAGATACGCAGTATTTT. Translation gives CASSQAGAPGQENTDTQYF.

In this sample, this clone turned up once. The chain carries TRBV4-1 and TRBJ2-7, with a possible D match to TRBD1 (5 bases). This CDR3 has 16 residues. The germline V and J ends were trimmed by 1 base and 2 bases, with 15 bases remaining between them. Germline V lookup: CDR1 MGHRA, CDR2 YSYEKL. The DNA of the CDR3 is TGCGCCAGCAGCCAAGTTCCAGGGCAGTGGGCCTACGAGCAGTACTTC. It encodes CASSQVPGQWAYEQYF.

The CDR3: CASSLSSGRALAGELFF. The CDR3 DNA follows: TGTGCCAGCAGCTTAAGTAGCGGGAGGGCCCTCGCCGGGGAGCTGTTTTTT. The rearrangement links TRBV7-9 to TRBJ2-2; 11 nucleotides align to TRBD2. The V gene's germline CDR1 is SEHNR and CDR2 FQNEAQ (reference sequence). V trimming: 2 bases; J trimming: 6 bases; junction bases outside the gene matches: 8. The CDR3 extends over 17 amino acids.

The V call is TRBV2, the J call TRBJ2-7; TRBD2 aligns across 12 bases. V trimming: 6 bases; J trimming: 0 bases; junction bases outside the gene matches: 9. CDR3 length equals 17 residues. CDR1 is SNHLY, CDR2 FYNNEI, per germline. The CDR3: CASSSPQTSGGSYEQYF. As DNA, the CDR3 is TGTGCCAGCAGCTCACCTCAGACTAGCGGGGGCTCCTACGAGCAGTACTTC.

The chain's CDR3 is CASSLHRGLGETQYF. The CDR3 DNA reads TGTGCCAGCAGCTTGCACAGGGGGCTAGGAGAGACCCAGTACTTC. The V gene is TRBV21-1, the J gene TRBJ2-5; TRBD1 is the table's D call and was not checked against the DNA. TRBV21-1 is labeled a pseudogene. The CDR3 spans 15 residues.

The chain joins TRBV19 to TRBJ1-2; 8 nucleotides line up with TRBD1. This CDR3 region has 15 residues. V was pared by 7 bases and J by 8 bases, with 15 bases of the junction left unmatched. Germline V gene sequence: CDR1 LNHDA, CDR2 SQIVND (reference sequence). The CDR3 region has the DNA TGTGCCAGTAACCCTAGAGGCAGGGGGCAGGAGGGCTACACCTTC. As protein: CASNPRGRGQEGYTF.

V usage is TRBV7-9 and J usage is TRBJ2-3; D is undetermined. Germline V lookup: CDR1 SEHNR, CDR2 FQNEAQ (reference sequence). Trimming cost V 5 bases and J 2 bases, with 11 bases left between them. The CDR3 extends over 14 amino acids. The CDR3 nucleotides read TGTGCCAGCAGCACACCCGCGGACACAGATACGCAGTATTTT. Protein: CASSTPADTDTQYF.

Concerning this clone: This same CDR3 is encoded by further DNA sequences in the sample. J is TRBJ2-7 and V is TRBV2, with 11 nucleotides matching TRBD2. The CDR3 spans 15 residues. Germline loops: CDR1 SNHLY, CDR2 FYNNEI. Trimming removed 6 bases from V and 0 bases from J; junction bases left unmatched: 4. CDR3 DNA sequence: TGTGCCAGCAGACTTACTAGCGGGAGCTCCTACGAGCAGTACTTC. Translated: CASRLTSGSSYEQYF.

Worth noting for this clone: A read error may produce the germline difference seen at one junction end. The CDR3 region is CASSLTGVGTGELFF. CDR3 in DNA: TGTGCTAGCAGCCTGACAGGGGTCGGCACCGGGGAGCTGTTTTTT. This chain connects TRBV7-7 to TRBJ2-2; 8 nucleotides line up with TRBD1. The CDR3 is 15 residues long. Germline CDR1 and CDR2: SSHAT and FNYEAQ (reference sequence).